These 27 T cell receptor beta chains share one sample of origin, sequenced in a study of shared clonotypes between healthy human individuals. The protocol was immunoSEQ multiplex PCR, while the TCRdb copy is restricted to in-frame clones and leaves out a portion. Of some 1,100,000 clones listed, about four fifths are singletons. The sample taken for sequencing was memory CD4+ T cells from PBMCs. Subset indicated: CD45RA-negative fraction. Receptor source: a man younger than 35 in good health. Some clones in this sample may be carry-over from other donors' samples.

Concerning this clone itself: At the DNA level, this CDR3 is encoded by other sequences in the same sample as well. The V and J genes are TRBV5-1 and TRBJ2-5; D uncertain. V lost 1 base to trimming and J lost 2 bases, with 9 bases between them. Germline lookup yields CDR1 SGHRS and CDR2 YFSETQ. The CDR3 spans 14 residues. Written as DNA, the CDR3 is TGCGCCAGCAGCTTGTCAAGAATTCAAGAGACCCAGTACTTC. This encodes CASSLSRIQETQYF. Combining the CDR3 with reference TRBV5-1 and TRBJ2-5 gives the whole variable domain KAGVTQTPRYLIKTRGQQVTLSCSPISGHRSVSWYQQTPGQGLQFLFEYFSETQRNKGNFPGRFSGRQFSNSRSEMNVSTLELGDSALYLCASSLSRIQETQYFGPGTRLLVL.

This chain connects TRBV6-6 to TRBJ2-1; D gene ambiguous. From germline, CDR1 is MNHNY and CDR2 SVGAGI (reference sequence). With 0 bases removed from V and 7 bases from J, the gap between germline ends came to 10 bases. The CDR3 has 14 amino acids. The chain's CDR3 is CASSYSIVGNEQFF. CDR3 bases: TGTGCCAGCAGTTACTCGATAGTCGGGAATGAGCAGTTCTTC.

Written as DNA, the CDR3 is TGTGCCAGCAGTTTATCCCGGGGTCTGAATGAAAAACTGTTTTTT. Protein product: CASSLSRGLNEKLFF. V gene TRBV27 combines with J gene TRBJ1-4; D ambiguous. Trimming cost V 0 bases and J 5 bases, with 10 bases left between them. This CDR3 region has 15 residues. CDR1 and CDR2 from the germline V gene are MNHEY and SMNVEV (reference sequence).

The rearrangement joins TRBV28 to TRBJ1-6, with D uncertain. The V gene lost 2 bases and the J gene lost 0 bases, with 11 bases spanning the gap. CDR1 and CDR2 from the germline V gene are MDHEN and SYDVKM. The CDR3 spans 17 residues. The CDR3 bases are TGTGCCAGCAGTTTAAATGGAATCAGCTCCTATAATTCACCCCTCCACTTT. As protein: CASSLNGISSYNSPLHF.

Regarding this clone: This specimen includes other DNA sequences encoding the same CDR3. J is TRBJ2-3 and V is TRBV18, with a tentative D call TRBD1 (6 bases). The CDR3 runs 14 residues. Germline V CDR1 and CDR2: KGHSH, LQKENI. The germline V and J ends were trimmed by 6 bases and 4 bases, with 14 bases remaining between them. In nucleotides, the CDR3 is TGTGCCAGCTCCCCTACTGGGGGCCCAGATACGCAGTATTTT. Its protein is CASSPTGGPDTQYF.

CDR3 residues: CASSFNRGGETQYF. Written as DNA, the CDR3 is TGTGCCAGCAGCTTCAACAGGGGAGGCGAGACCCAGTACTTC. The V gene is TRBV7-6, the J gene TRBJ2-5, with D perhaps TRBD1 (7 bases). Germline CDR1 is SGHVS and CDR2 is FNYEAQ. The length of the CDR3 is 14 residues. V lost 3 bases to trimming and J lost 5 bases, with 13 bases between them.

This chain uses TRBV15 with TRBJ2-5, with 16 bases that match TRBD2. The CDR3 is 19 residues long. The trim removed 3 bases at V and 5 bases at J, leaving 12 bases unmatched. Germline CDR1 LNHNV, CDR2 YYDKDF (reference sequence). The CDR3 DNA sequence: TGTGCCACCAGCAGGCGTCCGGGACTAGCGGGAGGGCCGTGGGAGACCCAGTACTTC. Amino acids: CATSRRPGLAGGPWETQYF.

This chain joins TRBV9 and TRBJ2-1; 10 bases are shared with TRBD2. This CDR3 spans 15 amino acids. Losses at the gene ends were 4 bases for V and 2 bases for J; bases not matched to a gene: 3. Per the germline V gene, CDR1 is SGDLS and CDR2 is YYNGEE. CDR3 DNA: TGTGCCAGCAGCCTACTAGCGGGGACCTACAATGAGCAGTTCTTC. Protein product: CASSLLAGTYNEQFF.

A few counts support this clone. CDR3 bases: TGTGCCAGCTCAAGAGGCAGGGGAGTCTATGAGCAGTTCTTC. Protein product: CASSRGRGVYEQFF. The chain combines TRBV18 with TRBJ2-1; D perhaps matches TRBD1 (6 bases). In germline, CDR1 is KGHSH, CDR2 LQKENI. Trimming removed 5 bases at V and 8 bases at J, with 16 bases between. This CDR3 region has 14 residues.

The count of this clone is one. The chain carries TRBV28 and TRBJ2-3; D perhaps matches TRBD2 (7 bases). The germline gives CDR1 MDHEN, CDR2 SYDVKM. V gave up 6 bases and J gave up 1 base, with 11 bases separating them. The CDR3 contains 14 residues. In DNA, the CDR3 is TGTGCCAGCAGCGGGGGGCTGGGCACAGATACGCAGTATTTT. Translated: CASSGGLGTDTQYF.

This clone came up once. V gene TRBV4-3 combines with J gene TRBJ1-2; 8 bases fit TRBD1. CDR1 is LGHNA and CDR2 is YSLEER in the germline V gene. Losses at the gene ends were 0 bases for V and 8 bases for J; bases not matched to a gene: 2. The CDR3 is 13 residues long. In nucleotides, the CDR3 is TGCGCCAGCAGCCAAGATCGGACAGGGGGCTACACCTTC. Translation gives CASSQDRTGGYTF.

The chain carries TRBV11-2 and TRBJ2-1; D not resolved. The CDR3 loop spans 12 amino acids. Germline V gene sequence: CDR1 SGHAT, CDR2 FQNNGV. The ends were cut back, 5 bases at V and 6 bases at J, with 8 bases in the middle. The CDR3 DNA reads as TGTGCCAGCAGCACTCAGTTCAATGAGCAGTTCTTC. It yields the protein CASSTQFNEQFF.

V gene TRBV2 combines with J gene TRBJ2-5; TRBD2 aligns across 8 bases. CDR3 length equals 15 residues. V was pared by 4 bases and J by 5 bases, with 9 bases of the junction left unmatched. Germline assignment: CDR1 SNHLY and CDR2 FYNNEI. The CDR3 reads CASSGAGGARETQYF. The CDR3 nucleotides are TGTGCCAGCAGTGGAGCCGGGGGGGCGCGGGAGACCCAGTACTTC.

The rearrangement joins TRBV30 to TRBJ2-5; unclear D gene. The end of the DNA is better explained by TRBJ2-7, so the J call may be wrong. The CDR3 length is 14 residues. Per germline, CDR1 GTSNPN and CDR2 SVGIG (reference sequence). CDR3 protein: CAWSKNSFSYEQYF. For the CDR3, the DNA is TGTGCCTGGAGTAAAAACTCTTTCTCCTACGAGCAGTACTTC.

The chain carries TRBV6-5 and TRBJ2-5; either TRBD1 or TRBD2 may supply D (6 bases each). V gave up 9 bases and J gave up 2 bases, with 10 bases separating them. Germline V gives CDR1 MNHEY, CDR2 SVGAGI. The CDR3 is 12 residues long. CDR3 in amino acids: CASRRGQETQYF. In DNA, the CDR3 is TGTGCCAGTCGGAGGGGGCAAGAGACCCAGTACTTC.

On this clone itself: Other DNA sequences of this sample code for an identical CDR3. The J gene is TRBJ2-7, the V gene TRBV7-2; 11 nucleotides align to TRBD1. V shed 1 base and J 4 bases; nucleotides not matched to a gene: 3. CDR3 length: 15 amino acids. Germline V lookup: CDR1 SGHTA, CDR2 FQGNSA. The CDR3 loop is CASSLDGTGGYEQYF. CDR3 DNA sequence: TGTGCCAGCAGCTTAGACGGGACAGGGGGTTACGAGCAGTACTTC.

V usage is TRBV7-8 and J usage is TRBJ1-5, with unresolved D. The length of the CDR3 is 15 residues. Germline V CDR1 and CDR2: SGHVS, FQNEAQ. Between the trimmed V and J ends, which lost 1 base and 3 bases, there was a span of 10 bases. The CDR3 region has the DNA TGTGCCAGCAGCTTAGAGACAAGCTTCAATCAGCCCCAGCATTTT. Its protein is CASSLETSFNQPQHF.

Regarding this clone: A much larger clone differs from this one at a single base, so this may be a read error. The V gene is TRBV7-8, the J gene TRBJ2-5; D may be TRBD1 (5 bases). Germline V lookup: CDR1 SGHVS, CDR2 FQNEAQ. CDR3 length equals 14 residues. The V gene lost 1 base and the J gene lost 4 bases, with 10 bases spanning the gap. The CDR3 nucleotides are TGTGCCAGCAGCTTAGGCAGGGCCCCAGAGACCCAGTACTTC. It encodes CASSLGRAPETQYF.

The V gene is TRBV29-1, the J gene TRBJ2-7, with D possibly matching TRBD2 (6 bases). Germline V CDR1 and CDR2: SQVTM, ANQGSEA. This CDR3 region has 13 residues. The germline V and J ends were trimmed by 3 bases and 1 base, with 10 bases remaining between them. The DNA for the CDR3 is TGCAGCGTTGATCAAGGAGGGTCCTACGAGCAGTACTTC. Translation gives CSVDQGGSYEQYF.

J is TRBJ1-5 and V is TRBV7-2; D might be TRBD1 (6 bases). From germline, CDR1 is SGHTA and CDR2 FQGNSA. Trimming pared 5 bases from V and 2 bases from J, leaving 13 bases between. The CDR3 has 15 amino acids. The CDR3 sequence is CASSGGGAGNQPQHF. CDR3 in DNA: TGTGCCAGCAGCGGAGGGGGGGCAGGCAATCAGCCCCAGCATTTT.

The rearrangement uses TRBV2 and TRBJ2-3, with 7 bases that match TRBD1. The CDR3 is 15 residues long. Germline CDR1 is SNHLY and CDR2 is FYNNEI. V lost 7 bases and J lost 0; bases outside the gene matches: 7. The CDR3 coding sequence is TGTGCCAGCATCGGACAGGCGTCTAGCACAGATACGCAGTATTTT. Translation gives CASIGQASSTDTQYF.

This clone was observed once. The chain has TRBV19 and TRBJ1-3; D remains unclear. Germline V gene lookup returns CDR1 LNHDA and CDR2 SQIVND (reference sequence). The CDR3 runs 15 residues. Between the trimmed V and J ends, which lost 5 bases and 7 bases, there was a span of 18 bases. The CDR3 DNA reads TGTGCCAGTAGTCTCACGATCGGTGCCAGGAACACCATATATTTT. Translating it yields CASSLTIGARNTIYF.

V usage is TRBV7-9 and J usage is TRBJ2-1; D uncertain. This CDR3 contains 15 residues. In germline, CDR1 is SEHNR, CDR2 FQNEAQ (reference sequence). V was pared by 1 base and J by 6 bases, with 13 bases between. This chain's CDR3 is CASSLGSVPINEQFF. As DNA, the CDR3 is TGTGCCAGCAGCTTAGGGAGCGTCCCGATCAATGAGCAGTTCTTC. Drawing the rest from reference TRBV7-9 and TRBJ2-1, the complete variable domain is DTGVSQNPRHKITKRGQNVTFRCDPISEHNRLYWYRQTLGQGPEFLTYFQNEAQLEKSRLLSDRFSAERPKGSFSTLEIQRTEQGDSAMYLCASSLGSVPINEQFFGPGTRLTVL.

The V and J genes are TRBV28 and TRBJ1-1; TRBD1 might be the D (5 bases). The CDR3 has 16 residues. The V end was cut by 8 bases, the J end by 0 bases, with 19 bases between. In germline, CDR1 is MDHEN, CDR2 SYDVKM. CDR3 coding DNA: TGTGCCAGCCGTTCCTCCAAGGGGCGAATGAACACTGAAGCTTTCTTT. Translating gives CASRSSKGRMNTEAFF. Drawing the rest from reference TRBV28 and TRBJ1-1, the complete variable domain is DVKVTQSSRYLVKRTGEKVFLECVQDMDHENMFWYRQDPGLGLRLIYFSYDVKMKEKGDIPEGYSVSREKKERFSLILESASTNQTSMYLCASRSSKGRMNTEAFFGQGTRLTVV.

The chain joins TRBV4-3 to TRBJ2-2, with D maybe TRBD2 (5 bases). Germline V lookup: CDR1 LGHNA, CDR2 YSLEER. This CDR3 contains 17 residues. With 4 bases removed from V and 1 base from J, the gap between germline ends came to 16 bases. The CDR3 coding sequence is TGCGCCAGCAGCCCGCGACATACCGGGGAGAACACCGGGGAGCTGTTTTTT. Translating it yields CASSPRHTGENTGELFF.

The chain carries TRBV11-2 and TRBJ2-3; possible D gene TRBD2, 6 bases. Between the trimmed V and J ends, which lost 7 bases and 1 base, there was a span of 15 bases. Germline CDR1 SGHAT, CDR2 FQNNGV. The CDR3 extends over 15 amino acids. The CDR3 DNA is TGTGCCAGCAACCTTAATACGGGGGGCACAGATACGCAGTATTTT. Amino acid sequence: CASNLNTGGTDTQYF.

This chain connects TRBV9 to TRBJ2-2; D is uncertain. V gave up 2 bases and J gave up 6 bases, with 11 bases separating them. Germline values: CDR1 SGDLS, CDR2 YYNGEE. The CDR3 consists of 14 residues. Written as DNA, the CDR3 is TGTGCCAGCAGCGTCGGTCGTGTTCCCGGGGAGCTGTTTTTT. It yields the protein CASSVGRVPGELFF.